This entry lists 20 T cell receptor beta chains sequenced from one sample in a study of T cell changes during pregnancy in multiple sclerosis (dated by TCRdb to the late 2010s). Library preparation used the immunoSEQ multiplex PCR assay. The table was pulled from immuneACCESS by TCRdb, which kept in-frame rearrangements only. Such tables lose some clones; where checked, under half of the loss comes from unresolved V genes, and the rest has no known cause. This sample lists 40,000 to 60,000 clones; approximately 92% were detected once. The top ten constitute 0.45% to 0.6% of the sample. The starting material was CD4+ T cells from peripheral blood mononuclear cells, obtained after pregnancy. The receptors derive from a female donor with multiple sclerosis, enrolled in a pregnancy study.

The CDR3 reads CASTGGSGTDTQYF. Written as DNA, the CDR3 is TGTGCCAGCACCGGCGGGAGCGGCACAGATACGCAGTATTTT. The J gene is TRBJ2-3, the V gene TRBV28; 7 bases are shared with TRBD2. This CDR3 region has 14 residues. J gave up 1 base and V 7 bases, and 5 bases lay outside the gene matches. CDR1 is MDHEN, CDR2 SYDVKM, per germline.

This chain links TRBV19 with TRBJ1-5, with a possible D match to TRBD1 (5 bases). This CDR3 has 15 amino acids. V was pared by 2 bases and J by 6 bases, with 14 bases between. CDR1 LNHDA and CDR2 SQIVND come from the germline V gene (reference sequence). The CDR3 nucleotides read TGTGCCAGTAGTATACCCCAGGGTTGGGGTCAGCCCCAGCATTTT. Protein sequence: CASSIPQGWGQPQHF.

This chain connects TRBV5-1 to TRBJ2-1; 9 bases line up with TRBD2. Trimming removed 0 bases from V and 0 bases from J; junction bases left unmatched: 4. This CDR3 has 17 residues. Looked up from germline, CDR1 is SGHRS and CDR2 is YFSETQ. CDR3 bases: TGCGCCAGCAGCTTGGCGACTAGCGGTAGCTCCTACAATGAGCAGTTCTTC. It specifies CASSLATSGSSYNEQFF.

This chain uses TRBV11-3 with TRBJ2-3; 8 nucleotides align to TRBD1. Germline V gene sequence: CDR1 SGHNT, CDR2 YENEEA. This CDR3 has 16 residues. The V segment lost 5 bases and the J segment 5 bases; nucleotides outside the gene matches: 12. The CDR3 spells CASSPSRGQGIDTQYF. CDR3 nucleotides: TGTGCCAGCAGCCCCAGCCGAGGACAGGGTATAGATACGCAGTATTTT.

The genes are TRBV27 and TRBJ1-6; D unresolved. The V gene lost 6 bases and the J gene lost 9 bases, with 15 bases spanning the gap. Germline V gene sequence: CDR1 MNHEY, CDR2 SMNVEV (reference sequence). This CDR3 has 14 amino acids. CDR3 sequence (DNA): TGTGCCAGCAGCCCCAGACGGGGTAGTTCACCCCTCCACTTT. The encoded protein is CASSPRRGSSPLHF.

This clone was seen a few times. The CDR3 is CASSLGAMDEKLFF. The DNA for the CDR3 is TGCGCCAGCAGCTTGGGGGCCATGGATGAAAAACTGTTTTTT. This rearrangement joins TRBV5-1 to TRBJ1-4; D gene uncertain. V was trimmed by 0 bases and J by 6 bases, leaving 9 bases between them. The V gene's germline CDR1 is SGHRS and CDR2 YFSETQ. The CDR3 covers 14 residues.

The chain joins TRBV5-4 to TRBJ1-1; TRBD1 matches at 8 bases. Germline values: CDR1 SGHNT, CDR2 YYREEE (reference sequence). The CDR3 covers 16 residues. V trimming: 0 bases; J trimming: 3 bases; junction bases outside the gene matches: 7. DNA of the CDR3: TGTGCCAGCAGCTTGGTCGCTTTGGACAGGGACACTGAAGCTTTCTTT. Translated: CASSLVALDRDTEAFF. Using reference TRBV5-4 and TRBJ1-1 for the parts outside the CDR3, the full variable domain is ETGVTQSPTHLIKTRGQQVTLRCSSQSGHNTVSWYQQALGQGPQFIFQYYREEENGRGNFPPRFSGLQFPNYSSELNVNALELDDSALYLCASSLVALDRDTEAFFGQGTRLTVV.

The chain recombines TRBV19 with TRBJ2-3; maybe TRBD2 (5 bases). CDR3 length: 16 amino acids. With 1 base removed from V and 2 bases from J, the gap between germline ends came to 13 bases. Germline values: CDR1 LNHDA, CDR2 SQIVND (reference sequence). CDR3 sequence: CASSIASGILTDTQYF. The CDR3 bases are TGTGCCAGTAGTATAGCCAGCGGAATACTCACAGATACGCAGTATTTT.

The rearrangement uses TRBV28 and TRBJ2-1, with 7 bases identical to TRBD2. V lost 1 base, J lost 3 bases, and 6 bases stayed unmatched. The CDR3 is 16 amino acids. Looked up from germline, CDR1 is MDHEN and CDR2 is SYDVKM. The CDR3 protein is CASSLFRLADYNEQFF. Here the CDR3 DNA reads TGTGCCAGCAGTTTATTCCGGCTAGCGGACTACAATGAGCAGTTCTTC.

The chain combines TRBV7-3 with TRBJ2-3; 11 nucleotides align to TRBD1. Germline V CDR1 and CDR2: SGHTA, FQGTGA. This CDR3 has 14 residues. V was pared by 5 bases and J by 4 bases, with 2 bases of the junction left unmatched. CDR3 protein: CASSRDRGADTQYF. The CDR3 coding sequence is TGTGCCAGCAGCCGGGACAGGGGGGCAGATACGCAGTATTTT.

The rearrangement joins TRBV9 to TRBJ2-1; TRBD2 matches 14 bases. The CDR3 contains 18 residues. Germline assignment: CDR1 SGDLS and CDR2 YYNGEE. Trimming took 0 bases from V and 8 from J; bases not matched to a gene: 10. The CDR3 loop is CASSVGGLAGEGRDEQFF. The DNA of the CDR3 is TGTGCCAGCAGCGTAGGGGGACTAGCGGGAGAGGGTCGGGATGAGCAGTTCTTC.

The chain joins TRBV7-9 to TRBJ2-2; D may be TRBD1 (6 bases). The germline V gene has CDR1 SEHNR and CDR2 FQNEAQ (reference sequence). The CDR3 has 19 amino acids. V was shortened by 3 bases and J by 5 bases, with 25 bases between the two germline ends. In DNA, the CDR3 is TGTGCCAGCAGCTTTATCCAGGGGACCGGGCGCCCTTGGACCGGGGAGCTGTTTTTT. It yields the protein CASSFIQGTGRPWTGELFF.

The rearrangement links TRBV19 to TRBJ2-2; D ambiguous. Per the germline V gene, CDR1 is LNHDA and CDR2 is SQIVND (reference sequence). V was cut by 5 bases and J by 4 bases, with 17 bases left in between. There are 16 residues in the CDR3. The CDR3 sequence: CASSLLSTLSTGELFF. In DNA, the CDR3 is TGTGCCAGTAGTCTGCTTTCCACACTATCCACCGGGGAGCTGTTTTTT.

The rearrangement joins TRBV14 to TRBJ2-5, with D possibly being TRBD2 (6 bases). V gave up 0 bases and J gave up 0 bases, with 11 bases separating them. The germline V gene has CDR1 SGHDN and CDR2 FVKESK. This CDR3 has 16 amino acids. The chain's CDR3 is CASSQDLGDYQETQYF. The CDR3 DNA sequence: TGTGCCAGCAGCCAAGATCTTGGGGACTACCAAGAGACCCAGTACTTC.

The chain uses TRBV15 and TRBJ2-1, with 9 bases lining up with TRBD2. The CDR3 length is 17 residues. Trimming took 1 base from V and 5 from J; bases not matched to a gene: 9. Germline V gives CDR1 LNHNV, CDR2 YYDKDF (reference sequence). The DNA of the CDR3 is TGTGCCACCAGCAGAGGTGGTACTAGCGGGCAACACAATGAGCAGTTCTTC. Protein product: CATSRGGTSGQHNEQFF.

This chain joins TRBV21-1 and TRBJ2-3; the table's D call, TRBD2, has no DNA check behind it. TRBV21-1 is tagged as a pseudogene. CDR3 length: 17 residues. The CDR3: CASRGGLAGTSTDTQYF. The DNA of the CDR3 is TGTGCCAGCAGGGGAGGACTAGCGGGGACTAGCACAGATACGCAGTATTTT.

The V and J genes are TRBV9 and TRBJ2-2; a possible D gene is TRBD1 (6 bases). CDR1 and CDR2 from the germline V gene are SGDLS and YYNGEE. This CDR3 region has 15 residues. V was trimmed by 4 bases and J by 2 bases, leaving 12 bases between them. The CDR3 region has the DNA TGTGCCAGCAGCCCGGGACATACTAACACCGGGGAGCTGTTTTTT. Its translation is CASSPGHTNTGELFF. The full variable domain, with the rest looked up from reference TRBV9 and TRBJ2-2, is DSGVTQTPKHLITATGQRVTLRCSPRSGDLSVYWYQQSLDQGLQFLIQYYNGEERAKGNILERFSAQQFPDLHSELNLSSLELGDSALYFCASSPGHTNTGELFFGEGSRLTVL.

V gene TRBV19 combines with J gene TRBJ1-2, with D perhaps matching TRBD1 (6 bases). The V end lost 7 bases, the J end lost 8 bases, and 17 bases lay between the germline ends. The length of the CDR3 is 13 residues. Per germline, CDR1 LNHDA and CDR2 SQIVND (reference sequence). CDR3 sequence reads: CASTLTGLQGYTF. Here the CDR3 DNA reads TGTGCCAGTACCCTGACAGGTTTGCAAGGCTACACCTTC.

This sequence joins TRBV19 and TRBJ1-5; the match to TRBD1 covers 9 bases. The CDR3 has 15 residues. With V trimmed by 5 bases and J by 3 bases, 5 bases remained unmatched. Germline V CDR1 and CDR2: LNHDA, SQIVND (reference sequence). The CDR3 DNA is TGTGCCAGTAGTGTAGGACAGGGGAACAATCAGCCCCAGCATTTT. Translating it yields CASSVGQGNNQPQHF.

This clone was seen only a few times. This sequence joins TRBV7-3 and TRBJ1-1; 7 positions match TRBD1. Germline trimming cut 5 bases from V and 3 bases from J; bases unmatched to any gene: 3. The CDR3 has 13 amino acids. Germline V gene lookup returns CDR1 SGHTA and CDR2 FQGTGA. The CDR3 bases are TGTGCCAGCAGCCCAGACAGGGACACTGAAGCTTTCTTT. Residues: CASSPDRDTEAFF.